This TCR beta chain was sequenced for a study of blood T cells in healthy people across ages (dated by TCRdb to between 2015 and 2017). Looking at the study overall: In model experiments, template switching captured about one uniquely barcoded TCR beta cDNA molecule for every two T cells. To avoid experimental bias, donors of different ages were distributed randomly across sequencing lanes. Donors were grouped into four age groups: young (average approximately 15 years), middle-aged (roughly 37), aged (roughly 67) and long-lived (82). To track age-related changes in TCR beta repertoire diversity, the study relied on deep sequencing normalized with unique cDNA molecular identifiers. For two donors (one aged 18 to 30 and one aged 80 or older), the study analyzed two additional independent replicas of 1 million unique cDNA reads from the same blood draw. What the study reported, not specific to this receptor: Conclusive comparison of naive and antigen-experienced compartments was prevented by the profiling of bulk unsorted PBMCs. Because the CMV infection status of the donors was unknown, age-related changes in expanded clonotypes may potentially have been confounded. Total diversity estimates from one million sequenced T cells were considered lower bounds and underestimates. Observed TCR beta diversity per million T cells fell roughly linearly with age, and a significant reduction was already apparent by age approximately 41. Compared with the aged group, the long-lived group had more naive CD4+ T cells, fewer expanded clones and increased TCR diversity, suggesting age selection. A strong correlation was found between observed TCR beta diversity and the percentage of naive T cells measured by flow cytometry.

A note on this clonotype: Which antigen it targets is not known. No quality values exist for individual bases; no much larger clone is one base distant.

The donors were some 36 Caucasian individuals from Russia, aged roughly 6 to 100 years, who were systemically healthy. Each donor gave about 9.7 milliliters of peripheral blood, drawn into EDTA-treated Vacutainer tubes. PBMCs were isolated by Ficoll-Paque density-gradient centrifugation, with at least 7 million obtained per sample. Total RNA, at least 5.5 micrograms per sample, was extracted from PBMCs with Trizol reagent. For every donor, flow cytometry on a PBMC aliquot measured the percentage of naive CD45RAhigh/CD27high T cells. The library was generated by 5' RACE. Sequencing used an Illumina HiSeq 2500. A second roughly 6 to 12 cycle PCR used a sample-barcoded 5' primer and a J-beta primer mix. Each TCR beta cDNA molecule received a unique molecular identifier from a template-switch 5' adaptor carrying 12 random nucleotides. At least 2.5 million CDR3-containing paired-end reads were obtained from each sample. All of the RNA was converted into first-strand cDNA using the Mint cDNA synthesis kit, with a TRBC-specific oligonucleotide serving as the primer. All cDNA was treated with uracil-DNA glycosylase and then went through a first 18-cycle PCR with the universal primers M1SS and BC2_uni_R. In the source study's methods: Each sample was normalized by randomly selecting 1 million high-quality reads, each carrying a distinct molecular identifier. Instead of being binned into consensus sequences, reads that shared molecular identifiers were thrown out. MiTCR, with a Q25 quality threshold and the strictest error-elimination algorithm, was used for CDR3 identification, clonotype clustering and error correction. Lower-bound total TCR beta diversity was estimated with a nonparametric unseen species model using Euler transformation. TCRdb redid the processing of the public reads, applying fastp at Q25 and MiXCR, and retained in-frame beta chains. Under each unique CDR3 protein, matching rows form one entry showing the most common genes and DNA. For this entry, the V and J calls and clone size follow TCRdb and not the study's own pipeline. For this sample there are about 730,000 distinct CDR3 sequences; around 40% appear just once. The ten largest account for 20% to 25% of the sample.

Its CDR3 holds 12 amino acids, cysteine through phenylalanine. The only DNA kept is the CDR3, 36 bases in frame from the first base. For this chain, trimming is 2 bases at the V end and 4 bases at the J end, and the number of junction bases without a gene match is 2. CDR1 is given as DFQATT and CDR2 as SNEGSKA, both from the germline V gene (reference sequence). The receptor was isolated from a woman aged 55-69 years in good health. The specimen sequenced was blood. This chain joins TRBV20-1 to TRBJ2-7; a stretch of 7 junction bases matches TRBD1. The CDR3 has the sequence CSARLQGYEQYF. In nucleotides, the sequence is TGCAGTGCTAGATTACAGGGGTACGAGCAGTACTTC.